This T cell receptor (beta chain) came from a study of T cells in Graves' hyperthyroidism and ophthalmopathy. Study-wide results and limits: Within blood appeared most thyroid clonotypes that had expanded above 0.001. Patients with ophthalmopathy were separated from those with stable hyperthyroidism by a 13 V-J model.

The CDR3 has 14 residues. Germline V gives CDR1 SGHVS, CDR2 FNYEAQ. V lost 11 bases, J lost 5 bases, and 11 bases stayed unmatched. The CDR3 regions of TCR beta were amplified from RNA transcripts. The primer set for the first-round RT-PCR of the TCR CDR3 was HTBI. MiXCR, applied by TCRdb to the multiplex PCR reads, yields one record per CDR3 protein. The sample shows 540,000 or so distinct CDR3 sequences, about 15% of them seen only once. For this clonotype: Its antigen is still unknown. A read error may explain this, as a much larger clone is one base away.

With a duration under 2 months, the hyperthyroidism was newly diagnosed in patients aged 18 to 65. The sequencing sample was made of blood. This clonotype was obtained from a woman in her 30s with Graves' hyperthyroidism. This chain uses TRBV7-6 with TRBJ2-2; 7 nucleotides line up with TRBD1. The CDR3 sequence is CAVSAGGATGELFF. The CDR3 bases are TGTGCCGTCTCCGCAGGGGGAGCGACCGGGGAGCTGTTTTTT. The variable domain in full, completed from reference TRBV7-6 and TRBJ2-2, reads GAGVSQSPRYKVTKRGQDVALRCDPISGHVSLYWYRQALGQGPEFLTYFNYEAQQDKSGLPNDRFSAERPEGSISTLTIQRTEQRDSAMYRCAVSAGGATGELFFGEGSRLTVL.